Each of the 23 T cell receptor beta chains below was sequenced from the same sample in a study of CXCR3-negative and CXCR3-positive naive CD8 T cells. Study-wide findings and caveats: In CXCR3-positive naive cells, the TRB CDR3s were more hydrophobic than in CXCR3-negative naive cells.

These receptors' antigens are unknown. The method, 5' RACE with UMI labels, was used to prepare the TRB cDNA libraries. TCRdb re-called the 5' RACE reads; every CDR3 protein appears as one record, without DNA. The sample includes 150,000 to 180,000 distinct CDR3 sequences. The sample consisted of naive CXCR3+ CD8+ T cells from blood. The sample's subset: CD45RO-CCR7+CD27+CD95- naive CD8+ T cells expressing CXCR3 (TNR3+). These receptors were collected from a human donor in good health. Some clones in this sample may be carry-over from other donors' samples.

The rearrangement uses TRBV7-2 and TRBJ2-1. This CDR3 contains 16 residues. Germline V CDR1 and CDR2: SGHTA, FQGNSA. The CDR3: CASSLVPGGSYNEQFF.

The chain joins TRBV7-2 to TRBJ2-1; the D gene TCRdb calls, TRBD2, cannot be checked with no DNA. CDR1 and CDR2 (germline): SGHTA, FQGNSA. This CDR3 region has 19 residues. CDR3 loop: CASSLVPGASGSSYNEQFF. The whole variable domain, filled in from reference TRBV7-2 and TRBJ2-1, reads GAGVSQSPSNKVTEKGKDVELRCDPISGHTALYWYRQSLGQGLEFLIYFQGNSAPDKSGLPSDRFSAERTGGSVSTLTIQRTQQEDSAVYLCASSLVPGASGSSYNEQFFGPGTRLTVL.

This rearrangement joins TRBV12-3 or TRBV12-4 to TRBJ2-7; lacking DNA, the TRBD1 call made by TCRdb goes unchecked. The CDR3 has 14 residues. The CDR3 protein is CASSPWTGMDEQYF.

The chain links TRBV6-5 to TRBJ2-1. CDR1 and CDR2 (germline): MNHEY, SVGAGI. The CDR3 loop spans 13 amino acids. This CDR3 reads CASSYSTNNEQFF.

J is TRBJ2-7 and V is TRBV19; TCRdb's D gene call, TRBD1, goes unchecked for lack of DNA. The CDR3 totals 17 residues. In germline, CDR1 is LNHDA, CDR2 SQIVND (reference sequence). The CDR3 is CASSTLVSGDISYEQYF.

This chain uses TRBV2 with TRBJ2-7; TCRdb calls TRBD1, which cannot be checked without DNA. CDR1 is SNHLY, CDR2 FYNNEI, per germline. The CDR3 contains 12 residues. The CDR3 loop is CAFLDGDYEQYF.

The chain combines TRBV20-1 with TRBJ2-1. CDR3 length equals 13 residues. CDR1 DFQATT and CDR2 SNEGSKA come from the germline V gene (reference sequence). CDR3: CSARVPNSNEQFF.

The J gene is TRBJ2-7, the V gene TRBV28; checking the TCRdb D call of TRBD1 is not possible without DNA. Germline-derived CDR1 and CDR2 are MDHEN and SYDVKM. This CDR3 has 16 residues. CDR3 sequence reads: CASSFPRQGMAYEQYF.

This chain connects TRBV4-1 to TRBJ2-3. Germline CDR1 is MGHRA and CDR2 is YSYEKL. This CDR3 spans 15 amino acids. CDR3 region: CASSPHMERADTQYF.

The genes are TRBV20-1 and TRBJ2-3; TCRdb's assignment of TRBD2 cannot be checked, as there is no DNA. CDR1 and CDR2 from the germline V gene are DFQATT and SNEGSKA (reference sequence). The CDR3 contains 13 residues. CDR3: CSAPDSTTDTQYF.

The chain couples TRBV7-9 to TRBJ1-1; TCRdb designates TRBD1, a call that cannot be tested without DNA. The CDR3 loop spans 15 amino acids. Germline loops: CDR1 SEHNR, CDR2 FQNEAQ (reference sequence). The chain's CDR3 is CASSLAGQGGTEAFF.

The chain recombines TRBV5-5 with TRBJ1-1. In germline, CDR1 is SGHKS, CDR2 YYEKEE (reference sequence). The CDR3 runs 14 residues. The CDR3 here is CASSFQGGNSEAFF.

The chain joins TRBV28 to TRBJ1-5. CDR1 MDHEN and CDR2 SYDVKM come from the germline V gene. The CDR3 extends over 13 amino acids. Here the CDR3 reads CASSLVVNQPQHF.

The gene calls are TRBV28 and TRBJ2-1. The CDR3 is 12 amino acids. The germline gives CDR1 MDHEN, CDR2 SYDVKM. The CDR3 reads CASTALENEQFF.

The gene calls are TRBV29-1 and TRBJ1-2; TCRdb lists TRBD1, though no DNA is available to test this call. Germline V gene lookup returns CDR1 SQVTM and CDR2 ANQGSEA. This CDR3 is built from 16 residues. This chain's CDR3 is CSVEGSPGGENCGYTF. The full variable domain, its missing parts supplied by reference TRBV29-1 and TRBJ1-2, is SAVISQKPSRDICQRGTSLTIQCQVDSQVTMMFWYRQQPGQSLTLIATANQGSEATYESGFVIDKFPISRPNLTFSTLTVSNMSPEDSSIYLCSVEGSPGGENCGYTFGSGTRLTVV.

J is TRBJ2-7 and V is TRBV28; there is no DNA to check the TCRdb D call of TRBD1. From germline, CDR1 is MDHEN and CDR2 SYDVKM. CDR3 length equals 15 residues. CDR3: CASIDAGGFSYEQYF.

This CDR3 is CASSLAAGAHEKLFF. This chain connects TRBV7-9 to TRBJ1-4; TCRdb names TRBD1, which stays unverified in the absence of DNA. The CDR3 extends over 15 amino acids. The germline V gene encodes CDR1 SEHNR and CDR2 FQNEAQ (reference sequence).

The chain has TRBV7-2 and TRBJ2-3; TCRdb's D gene call, TRBD2, goes unchecked for lack of DNA. The CDR3 is 15 residues long. Per germline, CDR1 SGHTA and CDR2 FQGNSA. Here the CDR3 reads CASSSGLVVADTQYF.

V and J are TRBV6-2 or TRBV6-3 and TRBJ2-3; absent DNA, TCRdb's TRBD2 call cannot be checked. Germline V lookup: CDR1 MNHEY, CDR2 SVGEGT. The CDR3 has 15 residues. CDR3 region: CASSAIAGGTDTQYF.

The gene calls are TRBV28 and TRBJ2-7; TCRdb picks TRBD1, but there is no DNA to check that call. Germline V lookup: CDR1 MDHEN, CDR2 SYDVKM. The CDR3 is 14 residues long. This chain's CDR3 is CATGAASGSYEQYF.

The rearrangement joins TRBV5-1 to TRBJ2-7; TCRdb lists TRBD1, though no DNA is available to test this call. The CDR3 contains 14 residues. From germline, CDR1 is SGHRS and CDR2 YFSETQ. Here the CDR3 reads CASTLAGGSYEQYF.

The rearrangement uses TRBV12-3 or TRBV12-4 and TRBJ2-2; absent DNA, TCRdb's TRBD1 call cannot be checked. The CDR3 loop spans 17 amino acids. CDR3 sequence reads: CASSHVPGQGSSWELFF.

V and J are TRBV28 and TRBJ1-5; the D gene TCRdb calls, TRBD1, cannot be checked with no DNA. The CDR3 loop spans 15 amino acids. Germline values: CDR1 MDHEN, CDR2 SYDVKM. The CDR3: CASSLSARGNQPQHF.